This is a list of T cell receptor beta chains from one sample in a study of a mutant IDH1 vaccine in newly diagnosed glioma. Their target antigens are unknown. Sequencing was performed with immunoSEQ multiplex PCR; in TCRdb, only in-frame clones are kept and a portion is missing. The table records some 60,000 clones, 80% to 90% of them present only once. The specimen comprised PBMCs, sampled from a glioma patient whose treatment included an IDH1 peptide vaccine. The source of these receptors is a woman in her forties with glioma. The CDR3 runs from the conserved cysteine through the conserved F or W. Fields, in order: J gene, clone size, D gene, V gene, CDR3 DNA, CDR3 protein. A D gene is named only where the DNA matches it firmly. Not every row has a clone size; where given, it reads once, few, many or a size class.

>TRBJ1-1|few|NA|TRBV6-5
TGTGCCAGCACCTCGACAGTGAACACTGAAGCTTTCTTT
CASTSTVNTEAFF
>TRBJ2-5|NA|TRBD2|TRBV2
TGTGCCAGCAAGCTACCACTAGCGGGGGGGCCCCGGGAGACCCAGTACTTC
CASKLPLAGGPRETQYF
>TRBJ1-1|NA|TRBD1|TRBV7-9
TGTGCCAGCAGCCCACACAGGGGGCGAGAGACTGAAGCTTTCTTT
CASSPHRGRETEAFF
>TRBJ1-3|NA|NA|TRBV13
TGTGCCAGCAGCTCTGAGTCGGGCTCTGGAAACACCATATATTTT
CASSSESGSGNTIYF
>TRBJ2-7|NA|TRBD1|TRBV2
TGTGCCAGCAGTAGACAGGGGCTGGAGCAGTACTTC
CASSRQGLEQYF
>TRBJ1-2|NA|NA|TRBV6-1
TGTGCCAGCATCAATACCAGCGGGACACGCTATGGCTACACCTTC
CASINTSGTRYGYTF
>TRBJ2-3|NA|NA|TRBV7-2
TGTGCCAGCAGCTTTGGGGGGAGCACAGATACGCAGTATTTT
CASSFGGSTDTQYF
>TRBJ2-7|NA|TRBD1|TRBV5-1
TGCGCCAGCAGCGTAGGGACAGGGGTGAATTACGAGCAGTACTTC
CASSVGTGVNYEQYF
>TRBJ2-5|NA|TRBD1|TRBV5-1
TGCGCCAGCAGTGATCTGACAGGGATCCAAGAGACCCAGTACTTC
CASSDLTGIQETQYF
>TRBJ1-1|NA|NA|TRBV10-2
TGCGCCACCACAGGTGTTGCTGAAGCTTTCTTT
CATTGVAEAFF
>TRBJ2-2|NA|TRBD1|TRBV2
TGTGCCAGCAGTAAAGACGGGACAGGGTCCGGGGAGCTGTTTTTT
CASSKDGTGSGELFF
>TRBJ1-1|NA|TRBD1|TRBV5-8
TGTGCCAGCAGCTCGACAGGGGGTCCGAACACTGAAGCTTTCTTT
CASSSTGGPNTEAFF
>TRBJ2-1|once|NA|TRBV18
TGTGCCAGCTCACCACGGGCCCCAGGAAATGAGCAGTTCTTC
CASSPRAPGNEQFF
>TRBJ1-2|once|NA|TRBV5-4
TGTGCCAGCAGCTTGGGGCAGGATGGCTACACCTTC
CASSLGQDGYTF
>TRBJ2-3|NA|NA|TRBV7-2
TGTGCCAGCAGCCCCTGGTTGGGCACAGATACGCAGTATTTT
CASSPWLGTDTQYF
>TRBJ2-3|NA|TRBD2|TRBV27
TGTGCCAGCAGTCGCTCTGCCGGGACTAGCGGGAGGACAGATACGCAGTATTTT
CASSRSAGTSGRTDTQYF
>TRBJ1-1|NA|TRBD1|TRBV19
TGTGCCAGTAGTTACACGGGACAGGGGAGCACTGAAGCTTTCTTT
CASSYTGQGSTEAFF
>TRBJ1-2|NA|NA|TRBV22-1
TGTCCTGGGAGCGCTTTCAGTTGTGGGTGTTGTTATGGCTACACCTTC
CPGSAFSCGCCYGYTF
>TRBJ1-5|few|NA|TRBV6-5
TGTGCCAGCAGAGCCGGGCCCTATGCGGTTCAGCCCCAGCATTTT
CASRAGPYAVQPQHF
>TRBJ2-2|once|NA|TRBV6-6
TGTGCCAGCACCCAAGGGGGTTGGGCCGGGGAGCTGTTTTTT
CASTQGGWAGELFF
>TRBJ1-6|once|NA|TRBV4-3
TGCGCCAGCAGCCGGGACCCCCTCTATAATTCACCCCTCCACTTT
CASSRDPLYNSPLHF
>TRBJ2-1|NA|NA|TRBV5-1
TGCGCCAGCAGCTTCGGTGACAATGAGCAGTTCTTC
CASSFGDNEQFF
>TRBJ1-4|NA|NA|TRBV12-2
TGTGCAAGTCGCTTAGCGATCCGTGGGACGGCAGATAATGAAAAACTGTTTTTT
CASRLAIRGTADNEKLFF
>TRBJ1-1|few|NA|TRBV28
TGTGCCAGCAGTTTATGGGGGGGAATGAGGGAGATGAACACTGAAGCTTTCTTT
CASSLWGGMREMNTEAFF
>TRBJ1-2|NA|NA|TRBV27
TGTGCCAGCAGTTTAATGCCCAGGGTGGCTGGCTACACCTTC
CASSLMPRVAGYTF
>TRBJ2-7|NA|NA|TRBV27
TGTGCCAGCAGCCGACAGGGAGGTGCCTACGAGCAGTACTTC
CASSRQGGAYEQYF
>TRBJ1-3|once|TRBD1|TRBV7-6
TGTGCCAGCAGCTTAGGTCAGGGGGCGGCTGGAAACACCATATATTTT
CASSLGQGAAGNTIYF
>TRBJ2-7|NA|NA|TRBV6-1
TGTGCCAGCAGTGAAGCGCTTATAGGAGTCTATTTACTAGTCGCGAAGCAGTACTTC
CASSEALIGVYLLVAKQYF
>TRBJ1-1|NA|NA|TRBV5-1
TGCGCCAGCAGCTCTACCTTCCCGAGGGGCCTGCACGCTGAAGCTTTCTTT
CASSSTFPRGLHAEAFF
>TRBJ1-3|NA|TRBD1|TRBV7-9
TGTGCCAGCAGCAACGGACAGGGTTATGGAAACACCATATATTTT
CASSNGQGYGNTIYF
>TRBJ1-5|NA|TRBD1|TRBV19
TGTGCCAGTAAAAACGGGGCAGGGGGGAATCAGCCCCAGCATTTT
CASKNGAGGNQPQHF
>TRBJ1-2|NA|NA|TRBV10-3
TGTGCCATCAGTGAGGGACTCCAGAGCGATGGCTACACCTTC
CAISEGLQSDGYTF
>TRBJ1-4|NA|NA|TRBV9
TGTGCCAGCAGCCCTAACGTAGTAAATAATGAAAAACTGTTTTTT
CASSPNVVNNEKLFF
>TRBJ2-1|NA|NA|TRBV19
TGTGCCGCTAGGAGTGCGAGGACCTCGCAGGAGGGGGGTGAGCAGTTCTTC
CAARSARTSQEGGEQFF
>TRBJ2-3|once|NA|TRBV10-1
TGCGCCAGCAGTCTCGGGACGGCCCCCACAGATACGCAGTATTTT
CASSLGTAPTDTQYF
>TRBJ2-6|NA|NA|TRBV28
TGTGCCAGCAGTTCTTCTGGGGCCAACGTCCTGACTTTC
CASSSSGANVLTF
>TRBJ2-1|NA|TRBD2|TRBV5-4
TGTGCCAGCAGCTTGAGGCTAGCGGGAGTTGAGCAGTTCTTC
CASSLRLAGVEQFF
>TRBJ1-4|once|NA|TRBV6-1
TGTGCCAGCAGCTTACTCCCCGTTGAAAAACTGTTTTTT
CASSLLPVEKLFF
>TRBJ2-7|NA|TRBD2|TRBV7-2
TGTGCCAGCAGCCTGGGACTAGCGGGAGAATCCTACGAGCAGTACTTC
CASSLGLAGESYEQYF
>TRBJ1-3|few|NA|TRBV9
TGTGCCAGCAGCGTACTACATTCGGGGACTGGAAACACCATATATTTT
CASSVLHSGTGNTIYF
>TRBJ1-1|NA|NA|TRBV5-1
TGCGCCAGCAGCTTGGCCATGCCACTTCAGCACACTGAAGCTTTCTTT
CASSLAMPLQHTEAFF
>TRBJ1-1|NA|NA|TRBV2
TGTGCCAGCAGCTGGGACGGGTCGAACACTGAAGCTTTCTTT
CASSWDGSNTEAFF
>TRBJ2-3|NA|TRBD2|TRBV5-1
TGCGCCAGCCTCTCGGGTCCTAGCGGGAGCACAGATACGCAGTATTTT
CASLSGPSGSTDTQYF
>TRBJ1-2|NA|NA|TRBV4-1
TGCGCCAGCAGCCAAGGGGCTACTATGGACTACACCTTC
CASSQGATMDYTF
>TRBJ1-1|NA|NA|TRBV27
TGTGCCAGCAGTTTATCGGGGGTTTTTTTCATGAACACTGAAGCTTTCTTT
CASSLSGVFFMNTEAFF
>TRBJ2-1|once|TRBD2|TRBV18
TGTGCCAGCTCACCATCTGTAGCGGGGGCGAACAATGAGCAGTTCTTC
CASSPSVAGANNEQFF
>TRBJ2-2|NA|NA|TRBV5-5
TGTGCCAGCAGCTTGATGGAGGGGGGGCCGGGCACCGGGGAGCTGTTTTTT
CASSLMEGGPGTGELFF
>TRBJ2-2|NA|NA|TRBV5-1
TGCGCCAGCAGCTTCTCAGGGACTAACACCGGGGAGCTGTTTTTT
CASSFSGTNTGELFF
>TRBJ2-1|NA|NA|TRBV2
TGTGCCAGCAGTGAAGTGGGGGCAGGTTCCTACAATGAGCAGTTCTTC
CASSEVGAGSYNEQFF
>TRBJ1-2|NA|NA|TRBV7-8
TGTGCCAGCAGCTTTCGGGAGCTCTCTAACTATGGCTACACCTTC
CASSFRELSNYGYTF
>TRBJ1-5|NA|TRBD1|TRBV5-4
TGTGCCAGCAGCCGGGACAGGGCTACTCCTCAGCCCCAGCATTTT
CASSRDRATPQPQHF
>TRBJ2-5|NA|TRBD1|TRBV9
TGTGCCAGCAGCTCAAGACAGGGGGTCACAGAGACCCAGTACTTC
CASSSRQGVTETQYF
>TRBJ2-5|once|NA|TRBV18
TGTGCCAGCTCACCCCCCGAGGGGGGACCTCAAGAGACCCAGTACTTC
CASSPPEGGPQETQYF
>TRBJ1-1|NA|NA|TRBV19
TGTGCCAGTGGGGTCGGAGGGAACACTGAAGCTTTCTTT
CASGVGGNTEAFF
>TRBJ2-3|NA|NA|TRBV5-1
TGCGCCAGCAGGCAGGGCACAGATACGCAGTATTTT
CASRQGTDTQYF
>TRBJ1-6|NA|TRBD1|TRBV15
TGTGCCACCAGCAGAACAGGGGATTATAATTCACCCCTCCACTTT
CATSRTGDYNSPLHF
>TRBJ2-7|NA|NA|TRBV5-1
TGCGCCAGCAGCTTGGGACGGGCAGCGGGCTCCTACGAGCAGTACTTC
CASSLGRAAGSYEQYF
>TRBJ1-2|NA|TRBD1|TRBV7-9
TGTGCCAGCAGCCCGGGACAGGGGGACGGCTACACCTTC
CASSPGQGDGYTF
>TRBJ2-7|NA|NA|TRBV7-9
TGTGCCAGTACCCCGGCAGGGAAGTTAGACGAGCAGTACTTC
CASTPAGKLDEQYF
>TRBJ2-7|NA|NA|TRBV6-1
TGTGCCAGCAGTGAGGCACGAACCTACGAGCAGTACTTC
CASSEARTYEQYF